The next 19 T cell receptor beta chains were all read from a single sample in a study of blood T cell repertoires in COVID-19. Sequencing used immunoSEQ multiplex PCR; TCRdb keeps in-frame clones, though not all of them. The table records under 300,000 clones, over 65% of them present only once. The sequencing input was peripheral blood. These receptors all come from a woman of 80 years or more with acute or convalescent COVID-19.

The CDR3 reads CASSFGTSGATDTQYF. CDR3 in DNA: TGTGCCAGCAGCTTCGGGACTAGCGGGGCCACAGATACGCAGTATTTT. This chain joins TRBV7-9 and TRBJ2-3; 13 nucleotides match TRBD2. The CDR3 is 16 residues long. V shed 3 bases, J shed 2 bases, and the junction held 2 bases outside the gene matches. Germline V gene data show CDR1 as SEHNR and CDR2 as FQNEAQ (reference sequence).

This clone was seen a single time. The CDR3 region has the DNA TGCGCCAGCAGCCGGGGGACAGGGGGCTCGAGTAATTCACCCCTCCACTTT. It encodes CASSRGTGGSSNSPLHF. This sequence joins TRBV10-2 and TRBJ1-6; TRBD1 aligns across 12 bases. This CDR3 has 17 amino acids. Looked up from germline, CDR1 is WSHSY and CDR2 is SAAADI. The trim removed 6 bases at V and 6 bases at J, leaving 9 bases unmatched.

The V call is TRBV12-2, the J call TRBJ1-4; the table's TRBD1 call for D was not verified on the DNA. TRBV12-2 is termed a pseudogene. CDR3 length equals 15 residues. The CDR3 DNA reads TGTGCAAGTCGTTTCTTCCCAGGGTCTCGCGAAAAACTGTTTTTT. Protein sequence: CASRFFPGSREKLFF.

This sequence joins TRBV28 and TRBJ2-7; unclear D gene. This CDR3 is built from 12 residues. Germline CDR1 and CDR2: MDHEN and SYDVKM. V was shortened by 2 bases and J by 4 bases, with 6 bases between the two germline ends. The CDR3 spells CASSLGVYEQYF. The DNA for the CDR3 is TGTGCCAGCAGTTTAGGAGTTTACGAGCAGTACTTC. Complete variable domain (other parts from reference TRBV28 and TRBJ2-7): DVKVTQSSRYLVKRTGEKVFLECVQDMDHENMFWYRQDPGLGLRLIYFSYDVKMKEKGDIPEGYSVSREKKERFSLILESASTNQTSMYLCASSLGVYEQYFGPGTRLTVT.

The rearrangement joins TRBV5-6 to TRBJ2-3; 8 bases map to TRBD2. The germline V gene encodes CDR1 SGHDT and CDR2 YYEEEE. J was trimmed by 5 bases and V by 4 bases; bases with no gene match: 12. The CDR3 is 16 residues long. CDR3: CASSPQVTSVGDTQYF. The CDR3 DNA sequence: TGTGCCAGCAGCCCACAGGTGACTAGCGTTGGAGATACGCAGTATTTT.

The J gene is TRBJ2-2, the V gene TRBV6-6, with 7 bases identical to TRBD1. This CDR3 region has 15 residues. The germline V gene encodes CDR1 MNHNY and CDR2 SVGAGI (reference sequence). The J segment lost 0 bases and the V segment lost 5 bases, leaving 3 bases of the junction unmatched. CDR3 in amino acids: CASSTDRTNTGELFF. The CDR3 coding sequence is TGTGCCAGCAGTACGGACAGGACGAACACCGGGGAGCTGTTTTTT.

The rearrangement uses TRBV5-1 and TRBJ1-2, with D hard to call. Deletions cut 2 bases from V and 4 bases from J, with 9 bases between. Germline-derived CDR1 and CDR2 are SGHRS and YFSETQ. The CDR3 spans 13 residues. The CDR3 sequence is CASSFGGLYGYTF. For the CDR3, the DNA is TGCGCCAGCAGCTTCGGAGGGCTCTATGGCTACACCTTC.

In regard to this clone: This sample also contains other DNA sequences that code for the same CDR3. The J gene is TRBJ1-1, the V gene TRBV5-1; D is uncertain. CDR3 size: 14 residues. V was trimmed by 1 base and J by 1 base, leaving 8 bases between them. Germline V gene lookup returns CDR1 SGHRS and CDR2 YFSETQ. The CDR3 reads CASSLYPGNTEAFF. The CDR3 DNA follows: TGCGCCAGCAGCTTGTATCCCGGGAACACTGAAGCTTTCTTT.

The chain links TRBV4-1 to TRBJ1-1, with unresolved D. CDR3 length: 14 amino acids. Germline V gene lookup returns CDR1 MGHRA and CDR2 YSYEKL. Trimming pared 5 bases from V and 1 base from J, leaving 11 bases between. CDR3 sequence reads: CASSVAARNTEAFF. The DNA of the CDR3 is TGCGCCAGCAGCGTAGCCGCCAGGAACACTGAAGCTTTCTTT.

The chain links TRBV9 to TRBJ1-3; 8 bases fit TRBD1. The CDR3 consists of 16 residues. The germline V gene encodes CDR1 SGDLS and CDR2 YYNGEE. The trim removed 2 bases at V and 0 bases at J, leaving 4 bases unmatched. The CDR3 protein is CASSVGDRRSGNTIYF. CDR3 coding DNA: TGTGCCAGCAGCGTCGGGGACAGGCGCTCTGGAAACACCATATATTTT.

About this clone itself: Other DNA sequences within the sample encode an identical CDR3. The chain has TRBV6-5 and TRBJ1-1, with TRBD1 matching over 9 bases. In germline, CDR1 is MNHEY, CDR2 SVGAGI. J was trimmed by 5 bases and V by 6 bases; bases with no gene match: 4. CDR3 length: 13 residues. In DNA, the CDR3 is TGTGCCAGCAGAGGGACAGGGCGGACTGAAGCTTTCTTT. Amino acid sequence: CASRGTGRTEAFF.

The CDR3 sequence is CASSIGPSGGFTGELFF. CDR3 bases: TGTGCCAGTAGTATAGGTCCTAGCGGGGGGTTTACCGGGGAGCTGTTTTTT. The chain has TRBV19 and TRBJ2-2; 11 nucleotides align to TRBD2. There are 17 residues in the CDR3. Germline V gene lookup returns CDR1 LNHDA and CDR2 SQIVND (reference sequence). The J segment lost 5 bases and the V segment lost 1 base, leaving 6 bases of the junction unmatched.

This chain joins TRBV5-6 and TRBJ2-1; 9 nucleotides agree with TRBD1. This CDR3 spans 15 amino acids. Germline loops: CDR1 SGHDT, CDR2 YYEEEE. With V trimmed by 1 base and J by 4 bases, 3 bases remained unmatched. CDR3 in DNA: TGTGCCAGCAGCTTGATGGACAGGGGTTACAATGAGCAGTTCTTC. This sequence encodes CASSLMDRGYNEQFF.

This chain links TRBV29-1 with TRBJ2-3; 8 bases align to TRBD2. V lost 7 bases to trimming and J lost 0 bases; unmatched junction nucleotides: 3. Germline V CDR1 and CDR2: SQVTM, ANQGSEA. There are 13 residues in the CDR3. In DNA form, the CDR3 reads TGCAGCGCGTTAGCGGGGAGCACAGATACGCAGTATTTT. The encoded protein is CSALAGSTDTQYF.

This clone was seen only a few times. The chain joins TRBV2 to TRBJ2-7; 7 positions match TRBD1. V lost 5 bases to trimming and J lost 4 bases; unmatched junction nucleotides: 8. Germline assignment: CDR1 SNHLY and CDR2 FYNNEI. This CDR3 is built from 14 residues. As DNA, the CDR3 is TGTGCCAGCAGTAAACAGGGGACCCCTTACGAGCAGTACTTC. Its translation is CASSKQGTPYEQYF.

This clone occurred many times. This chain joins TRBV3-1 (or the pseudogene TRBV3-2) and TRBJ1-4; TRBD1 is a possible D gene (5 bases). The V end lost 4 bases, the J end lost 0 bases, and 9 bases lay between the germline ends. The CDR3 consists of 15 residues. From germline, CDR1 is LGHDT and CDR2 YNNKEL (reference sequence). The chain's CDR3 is CASSPGHATNEKLFF. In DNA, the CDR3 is TGTGCCAGCAGCCCCGGACACGCAACTAATGAAAAACTGTTTTTT.

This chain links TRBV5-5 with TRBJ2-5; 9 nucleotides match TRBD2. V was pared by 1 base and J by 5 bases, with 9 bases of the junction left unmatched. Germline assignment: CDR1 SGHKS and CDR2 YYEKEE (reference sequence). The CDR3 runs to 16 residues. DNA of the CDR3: TGTGCCAGCAGCTTGTCGCTGGCGGGGGGGCGGGAGACCCAGTACTTC. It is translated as CASSLSLAGGRETQYF.

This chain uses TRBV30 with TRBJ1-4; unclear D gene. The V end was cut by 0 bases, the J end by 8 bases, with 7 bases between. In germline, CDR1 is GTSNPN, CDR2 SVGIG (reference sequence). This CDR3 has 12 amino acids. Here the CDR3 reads CAWSVVGEKLFF. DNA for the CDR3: TGTGCCTGGAGTGTAGTGGGCGAAAAACTGTTTTTT.

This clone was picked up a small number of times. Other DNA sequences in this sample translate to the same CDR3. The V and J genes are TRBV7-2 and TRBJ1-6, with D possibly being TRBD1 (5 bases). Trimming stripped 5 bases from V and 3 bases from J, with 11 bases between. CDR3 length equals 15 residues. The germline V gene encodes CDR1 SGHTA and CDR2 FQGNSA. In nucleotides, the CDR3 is TGTGCCAGCAGCCTGGGGCAGGGCTATAATTCACCCCTCCACTTT. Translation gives CASSLGQGYNSPLHF.